A selection of T cell receptor beta chains follows, all from one sample in a study of early T cells in non-severe SARS-CoV-2 infection. TCRdb ran MiXCR on the 5' RACE reads and lists one entry per CDR3 protein. The sample gives tens of thousands of distinct CDR3 sequences, about 15% of which show up once; less than 0.6% is in the top ten. The sample was whole blood. The receptors derive from an adult who was a healthcare worker with PCR-confirmed SARS-CoV-2 infection or an uninfected control (not recorded which). The CDR3 runs from the conserved cysteine through the conserved F or W. A D gene is named only where the DNA matches it firmly. Not all rows give a size; the values are once, few, many and, for expanded clones, a class.

V gene	D gene	J gene	clone size	CDR3 DNA	CDR3 protein
TRBV12-3/TRBV12-4	TRBD1	TRBJ1-1	few	TGTGCCAGCAGTGCGGACAGGGCGATGAACACTGAAGCTTTCTTT	CASSADRAMNTEAFF
TRBV3-1	-	TRBJ2-5	many	TGTGCCAGCAGCCAAGAGGGATCGGAGACCCAGTACTTC	CASSQEGSETQYF
TRBV6-1	-	TRBJ1-1	many	TGTGCCAGCAGTGCTTCTCCGAACACTGAAGCTTTCTTT	CASSASPNTEAFF
TRBV20-1	TRBD1	TRBJ1-1	-	TGCAGTGCTGTGGTGGCTGACAGGGCGGACACTGAAGCTTTCTTT	CSAVVADRADTEAFF
TRBV29-1	-	TRBJ1-1	-	TGCAGCGTCGAACGCGCCACTGAAGCTTTCTTT	CSVERATEAFF
TRBV27	-	TRBJ2-3	-	TGTGCCAGCAGTTTCCTGGGGGGGGGGCGTCCAGATACGCAGTATTTT	CASSFLGGGRPDTQYF
TRBV30	TRBD2	TRBJ2-1	few	TGTGCCTGGAACGGACTAGCGGGGGGCTACAATGAGCAGTTCTTC	CAWNGLAGGYNEQFF
TRBV3-1	-	TRBJ2-4	few	TGTGCCAGCAGCCAAGCTACCGCAGGGGCGTTGAACATTCAGTACTTC	CASSQATAGALNIQYF
TRBV12-3/TRBV12-4	-	TRBJ2-3	many	TGTGCCAGCAGACAAAGGGACTCCAGCACAGATACGCAGTATTTT	CASRQRDSSTDTQYF
TRBV4-1	TRBD1	TRBJ1-3	many	TGCGCCAGCAGCCACAGGACAGGGGACGGAAACACCATATATTTT	CASSHRTGDGNTIYF
TRBV5-1	-	TRBJ1-1	few	TGCGCCAGCAGCTTGAGGCAGGATGGGAACACTGAAGCTTTCTTT	CASSLRQDGNTEAFF
TRBV30	-	TRBJ1-1	many	TGTGCCTGGCGGTCCTCCAAGAACACTGAAGCTTTCTTT	CAWRSSKNTEAFF
TRBV12-3/TRBV12-4	TRBD1	TRBJ1-1	few	TGTGCCAGCAGTCGCGCCCGGACAGGGGTAGCTTTCTTT	CASSRARTGVAFF
TRBV3-1	-	TRBJ1-2	many	TGTGCCAGCAGCGAGTACAGGATCCGGCACGACTATGGCTACACCTTC	CASSEYRIRHDYGYTF
TRBV7-3	-	TRBJ2-1	-	TGTGCCAGCGGAGAGGGCCCCAATGAGCAGTTCTTC	CASGEGPNEQFF
TRBV6-6	-	TRBJ1-2	few	TGTGCCAGCATCACGGGGGCTAGTAGCTATGGCTACACCTTC	CASITGASSYGYTF
TRBV13	TRBD1	TRBJ2-3	many	TGTGCCAGCAGCCGTCGACAGGGGGCTCGGACAGATACGCAGTATTTT	CASSRRQGARTDTQYF
TRBV6-5	TRBD1	TRBJ2-6	few	TGTGCCAGCAGCTTAAAAACAGGGGTTCTTTCTGGGGCCAACGTCCTGACTTTC	CASSLKTGVLSGANVLTF
TRBV27	-	TRBJ1-6	few	TGTGCCAGCACCCAAACCTGGGCTCAGAATTCACCCCTCCACTTT	CASTQTWAQNSPLHF
TRBV20-1	TRBD2	TRBJ2-1	many	TGCAGTGCCGAGGGGACTAGCGGGGGGGCAGTCGATGAGCAGTTCTTC	CSAEGTSGGAVDEQFF
TRBV3-1	-	TRBJ1-4	many	TGTGCCAGCAGCCATCTCTGGGGGAGGGTCGAAAAACTGTTTTTT	CASSHLWGRVEKLFF
TRBV21-1	-	TRBJ2-1	few	TGTGCCAGCAGCCCCCGGGGGGGTTGGAATGAGCAGTTCTTC	CASSPRGGWNEQFF
TRBV18	-	TRBJ2-1	-	TGTGCCAGCTCACCTGGGCCTAGTACCCACAATGAGCAGTTCTTC	CASSPGPSTHNEQFF
TRBV12-3/TRBV12-4	-	TRBJ1-3	few	TGTGCCAGCAGGGACAACTCTGGAAACACCATATATTTT	CASRDNSGNTIYF
TRBV11-2	-	TRBJ2-2	-	TGTGCCAGCAGCTTAGCTCAGCCGAACACCGGGGAGCTGTTTTTT	CASSLAQPNTGELFF
TRBV27	-	TRBJ1-6	few	TGTGCCAGCAGCCAAAGGCAGGGGTCCCCCCTCCACTTT	CASSQRQGSPLHF
TRBV12-5	TRBD2	TRBJ2-1	few	TGTGCTAGTGGTTTGACGATTAGCGGGGGGAAGAACAATGAGCAGTTCTTC	CASGLTISGGKNNEQFF
TRBV7-3	TRBD2	TRBJ2-1	-	TGTGCCAGCAGCTACGACGGGGGGGCAAGTTCGGATGAGCAGTTCTTC	CASSYDGGASSDEQFF